This record covers a single TCR beta chain. Its antigen is unidentified. This sample includes further DNA sequences coding for the same CDR3. The sample is drawn from a study of beta chain features in type 1 diabetes. Study overall: All of the samples together had 85 million to 130 million sorted cells examined.

TCRB transcripts that were expressed got sequenced, as all of the isolated RNA had been reverse transcribed. Using immunoSEQ multiplex PCR, the repertoire was profiled, and TCRdb retains in-frame clones only, with some absent. The sample lists nearly 350,000 clones; under 8.5% were seen once. Regarding the study as a whole: PCR might pick shorter templates more often, in the same way for patients and controls.

A single heparinised draw of roughly 110 mL on average was taken per donor. Isolation of CD4+ naive, central memory, regulatory and stem cell-like memory cells was achieved by sorting via CD45RO/CCR7/CD25/CD127/CD95/CD27. The CDR3 is made up of 14 amino acids. V lost 0 bases to trimming and J lost 5 bases, with 9 bases between them. Looked up from germline, CDR1 is SGDLS and CDR2 is YYNGEE. Sequencing was done on a sample of central memory CD4+ T cells from blood. The TCR sequence derives from a young woman in good health. The chain has TRBV9 and TRBJ2-1; no reliable D call. CDR3 sequence: CASSVGGLNNEQFF. As DNA, the CDR3 is TGTGCCAGCAGCGTAGGGGGTTTGAACAATGAGCAGTTCTTC.